The 6 T cell receptor beta chains in this list originate from one sample, sequenced in a study of blood T cell repertoires in COVID-19. Clones were read by immunoSEQ multiplex PCR, and TCRdb kept only the in-frame ones, dropping some. The sample contains some 250,000 clones, about 83% of which appear only once. Input material: peripheral blood. The receptors were sampled from a man between 35 and 55 years old with active or convalescent COVID-19.

This clone was found a few times. The chain has TRBV2 and TRBJ1-1; no clear D. The germline V gene encodes CDR1 SNHLY and CDR2 FYNNEI. The V gene lost 5 bases and the J gene lost 0 bases, with 7 bases spanning the gap. This CDR3 has 13 residues. CDR3 nucleotides: TGTGCCAGCAGTTACAGCATGAACACTGAAGCTTTCTTT. Amino acid sequence: CASSYSMNTEAFF.

The gene calls are TRBV19 and TRBJ1-2; D unclear. V was shortened by 3 bases and J by 8 bases, with 16 bases between the two germline ends. The CDR3 is 14 amino acids. Germline assignment: CDR1 LNHDA and CDR2 SQIVND (reference sequence). The CDR3 loop is CASSMGRSGWGYTF. CDR3 nucleotide sequence: TGTGCCAGTAGTATGGGCAGAAGTGGATGGGGCTACACCTTC.

The rearrangement joins TRBV27 to TRBJ1-5; D is undetermined. Trimming took 2 bases from V and 6 from J, leaving 11 bases between them. Germline V gene data show CDR1 as MNHEY and CDR2 as SMNVEV (reference sequence). The CDR3 runs 14 residues. CDR3 in DNA: TGTGCCAGCAGTTTAGAAGGTGCAGGTCAGCCCCAGCATTTT. Amino acid sequence: CASSLEGAGQPQHF.

This chain links TRBV12-5 with TRBJ2-5, with 10 bases that match TRBD2. Trimming removed 3 bases from V and 6 bases from J; junction bases left unmatched: 10. Germline V CDR1 and CDR2: LGHNT, FRNRAP. CDR3 length: 16 residues. This chain's CDR3 is CASGFSPGTSVQTQYF. CDR3 DNA sequence: TGTGCTAGTGGTTTCTCCCCCGGGACTAGCGTCCAGACCCAGTACTTC.

Concerning this clone: At the DNA level, this CDR3 is encoded by other sequences in the same sample as well. V is TRBV24-1 and J is TRBJ2-7; no reliable D call. The CDR3 has 13 residues. Germline loops: CDR1 KGHDR, CDR2 SFDVKD. Trimming shortened V by 4 bases and J by 0 bases, and 6 bases separated the two germline ends. The CDR3: CATSDRLSYEQYF. The DNA for the CDR3 is TGTGCCACCAGTGACCGACTCTCCTACGAGCAGTACTTC.

The chain couples TRBV6-2 or TRBV6-3 to TRBJ1-5, with D uncertain. V shed 6 bases and J shed 4 bases, with 13 bases lying between them. This CDR3 region has 14 residues. Germline values: CDR1 MNHEY, CDR2 SVGEGT. Written as DNA, the CDR3 is TGTGCCAGCAGCCAACCCCAACAAAATCAGCCCCAGCATTTT. It translates to CASSQPQQNQPQHF.